This T cell receptor (beta chain) was sequenced for a study of blood T cell repertoires in COVID-19. As for the study in general: The United States, Italy and Spain were the sources of the acute and convalescent COVID-19 samples.

The V gene's germline CDR1 is LGHNA and CDR2 YNFKEQ. The CDR3 length is 16 residues. V dropped 3 bases and J dropped 6; count of bases not matched to a gene: 13. This clone turned up a few times. Clones were sequenced by immunoSEQ multiplex PCR, and TCRdb holds only the in-frame ones, with some missing. The sample holds about 120,000 clones, around nine tenths seen once. The clonotype comes from a woman aged 45-65 years with acute or convalescent COVID-19. The sequenced sample was peripheral blood. The chain recombines TRBV4-2 with TRBJ2-7, with TRBD1 identical over 8 bases. CDR3 amino acids: CASSQGQGAGSGEQYF. The CDR3, as DNA: TGTGCCAGCAGCCAGGGTCAGGGGGCGGGGTCGGGCGAGCAGTACTTC.